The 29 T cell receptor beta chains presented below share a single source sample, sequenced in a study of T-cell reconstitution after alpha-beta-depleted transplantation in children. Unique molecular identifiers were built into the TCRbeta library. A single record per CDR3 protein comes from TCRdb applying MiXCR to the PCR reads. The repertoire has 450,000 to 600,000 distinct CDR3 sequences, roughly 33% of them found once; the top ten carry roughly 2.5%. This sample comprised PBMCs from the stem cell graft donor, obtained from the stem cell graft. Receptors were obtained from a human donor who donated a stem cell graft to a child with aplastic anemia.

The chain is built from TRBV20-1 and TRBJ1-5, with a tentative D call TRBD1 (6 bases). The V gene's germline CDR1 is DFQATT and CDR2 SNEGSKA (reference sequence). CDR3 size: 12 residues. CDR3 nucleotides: TGCAGCACGAGGGGGGCTGGCCAGCCCCAGCATTTT. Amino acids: CSTRGAGQPQHF.

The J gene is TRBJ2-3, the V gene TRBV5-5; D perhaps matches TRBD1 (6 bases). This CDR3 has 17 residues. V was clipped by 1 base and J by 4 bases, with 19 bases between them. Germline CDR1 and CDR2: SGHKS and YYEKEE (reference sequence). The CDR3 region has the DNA TGTGCCAGCAGCTTGAGTGGGGACACATCATACGCAGATACGCAGTATTTT. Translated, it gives CASSLSGDTSYADTQYF.

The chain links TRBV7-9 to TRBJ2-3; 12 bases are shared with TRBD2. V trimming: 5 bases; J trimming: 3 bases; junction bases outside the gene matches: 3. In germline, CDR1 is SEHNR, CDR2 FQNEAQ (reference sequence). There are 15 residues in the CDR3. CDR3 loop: CASSRTSGMTDTQYF. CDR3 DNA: TGTGCCAGCAGCCGGACTAGCGGGATGACAGATACGCAGTATTTT.

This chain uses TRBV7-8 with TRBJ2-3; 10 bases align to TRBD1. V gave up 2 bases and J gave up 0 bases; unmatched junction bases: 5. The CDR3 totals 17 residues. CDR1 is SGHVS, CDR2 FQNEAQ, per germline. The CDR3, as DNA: TGTGCCAGCAGCTTACGTTCGGGACAGGGGAGCACAGATACGCAGTATTTT. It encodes CASSLRSGQGSTDTQYF.

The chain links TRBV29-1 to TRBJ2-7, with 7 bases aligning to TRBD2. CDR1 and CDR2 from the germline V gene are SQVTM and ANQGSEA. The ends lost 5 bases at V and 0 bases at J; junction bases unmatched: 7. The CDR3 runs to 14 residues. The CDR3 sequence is CSVRASGNSYEQYF. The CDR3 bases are TGCAGCGTTCGGGCTAGCGGTAACTCCTACGAGCAGTACTTC.

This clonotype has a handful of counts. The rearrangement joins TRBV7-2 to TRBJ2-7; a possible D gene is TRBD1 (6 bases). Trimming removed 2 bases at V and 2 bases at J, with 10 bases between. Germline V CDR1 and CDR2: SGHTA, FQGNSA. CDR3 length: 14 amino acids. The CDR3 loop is CASSLIQGAYEQYF. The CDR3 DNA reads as TGTGCCAGCAGCTTAATACAGGGCGCCTACGAGCAGTACTTC.

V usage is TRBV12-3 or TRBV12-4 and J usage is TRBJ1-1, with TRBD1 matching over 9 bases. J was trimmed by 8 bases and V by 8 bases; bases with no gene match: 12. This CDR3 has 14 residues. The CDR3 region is CASGRRQGVPEAFF. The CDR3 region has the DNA TGTGCCAGCGGGCGGAGACAGGGGGTTCCCGAAGCTTTCTTT.

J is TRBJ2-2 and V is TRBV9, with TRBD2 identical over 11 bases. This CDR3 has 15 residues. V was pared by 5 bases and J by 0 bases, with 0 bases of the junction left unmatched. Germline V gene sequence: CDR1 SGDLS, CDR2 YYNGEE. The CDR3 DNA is TGTGCCAGCAGGACTAGCGGGGCGAACACCGGGGAGCTGTTTTTT. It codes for CASRTSGANTGELFF.

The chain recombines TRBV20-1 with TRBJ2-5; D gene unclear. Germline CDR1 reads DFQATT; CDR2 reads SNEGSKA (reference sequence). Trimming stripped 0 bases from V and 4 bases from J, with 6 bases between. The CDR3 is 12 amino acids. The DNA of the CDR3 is TGCAGTGCTAGAGAAGTGGGAGAGACCCAGTACTTC. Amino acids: CSAREVGETQYF.

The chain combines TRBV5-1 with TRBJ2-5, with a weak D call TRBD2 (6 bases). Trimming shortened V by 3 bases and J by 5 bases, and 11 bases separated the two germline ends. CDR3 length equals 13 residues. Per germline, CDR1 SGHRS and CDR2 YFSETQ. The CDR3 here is CASSWASGETQYF. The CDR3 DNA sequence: TGCGCCAGCAGCTGGGCGAGCGGGGAGACCCAGTACTTC.

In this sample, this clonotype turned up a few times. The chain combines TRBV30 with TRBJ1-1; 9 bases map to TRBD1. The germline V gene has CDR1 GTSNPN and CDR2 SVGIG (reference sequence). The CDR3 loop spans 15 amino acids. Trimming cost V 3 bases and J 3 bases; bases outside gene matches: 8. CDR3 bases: TGTGCCTGGAGGCGGACAGGGGTAAGGTACACTGAAGCTTTCTTT. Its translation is CAWRRTGVRYTEAFF.

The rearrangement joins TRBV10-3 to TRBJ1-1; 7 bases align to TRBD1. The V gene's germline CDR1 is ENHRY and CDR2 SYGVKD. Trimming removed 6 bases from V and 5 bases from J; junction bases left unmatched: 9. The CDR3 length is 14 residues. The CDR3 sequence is CAIRETGEVTEAFF. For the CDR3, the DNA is TGTGCCATCAGGGAAACAGGGGAGGTAACTGAAGCTTTCTTT.

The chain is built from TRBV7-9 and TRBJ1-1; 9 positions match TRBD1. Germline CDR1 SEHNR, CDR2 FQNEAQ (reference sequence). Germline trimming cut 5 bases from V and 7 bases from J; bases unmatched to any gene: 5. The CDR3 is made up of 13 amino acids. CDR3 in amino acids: CASSPSGQGEAFF. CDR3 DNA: TGTGCCAGCAGCCCTTCGGGACAGGGTGAAGCTTTCTTT.

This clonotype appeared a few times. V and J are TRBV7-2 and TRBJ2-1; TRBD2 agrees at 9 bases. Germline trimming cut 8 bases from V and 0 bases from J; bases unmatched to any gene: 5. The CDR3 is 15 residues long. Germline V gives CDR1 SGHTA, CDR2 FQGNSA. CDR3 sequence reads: CASASGGSSYNEQFF. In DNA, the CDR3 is TGTGCCAGCGCAAGCGGGGGGAGCTCCTACAATGAGCAGTTCTTC.

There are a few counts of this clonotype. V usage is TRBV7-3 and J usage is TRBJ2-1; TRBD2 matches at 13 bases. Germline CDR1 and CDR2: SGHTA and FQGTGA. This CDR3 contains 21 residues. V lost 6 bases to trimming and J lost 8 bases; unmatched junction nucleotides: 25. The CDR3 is CASSLNPPTRTSGSRWDEQFF. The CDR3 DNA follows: TGTGCCAGCAGTCTTAATCCTCCTACGCGGACTAGCGGGAGTAGGTGGGATGAGCAGTTCTTC.

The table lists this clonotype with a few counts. The CDR3 region has the DNA TGCAGTGCCCTCTCTCACCTCGGGGATGAAAAACTGTTTTTT. It specifies CSALSHLGDEKLFF. The chain uses TRBV20-1 and TRBJ1-4, with D hard to call. The V gene lost 6 bases and the J gene lost 6 bases, with 17 bases spanning the gap. Looked up from germline, CDR1 is DFQATT and CDR2 is SNEGSKA (reference sequence). CDR3 length: 14 amino acids.

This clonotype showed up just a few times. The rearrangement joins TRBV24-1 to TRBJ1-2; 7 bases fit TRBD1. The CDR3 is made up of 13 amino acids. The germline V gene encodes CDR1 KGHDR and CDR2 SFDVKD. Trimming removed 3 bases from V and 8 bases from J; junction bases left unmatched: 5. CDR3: CATSDEGQLGYTF. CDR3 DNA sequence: TGTGCCACCAGTGATGAGGGACAGCTAGGCTACACCTTC.

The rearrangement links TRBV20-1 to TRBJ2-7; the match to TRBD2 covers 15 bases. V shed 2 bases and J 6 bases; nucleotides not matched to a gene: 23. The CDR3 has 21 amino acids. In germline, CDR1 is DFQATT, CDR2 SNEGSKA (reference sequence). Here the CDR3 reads CSARSWPRSGLAGGPVGEQYF. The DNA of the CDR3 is TGCAGTGCTAGATCGTGGCCTAGATCCGGACTAGCGGGAGGGCCAGTAGGCGAGCAGTACTTC.

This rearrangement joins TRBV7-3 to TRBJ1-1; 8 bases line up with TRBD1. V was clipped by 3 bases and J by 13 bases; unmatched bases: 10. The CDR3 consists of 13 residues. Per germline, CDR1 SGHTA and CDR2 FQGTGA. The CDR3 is CASSFGDRPQLFF. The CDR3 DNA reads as TGTGCCAGCAGCTTCGGGGACAGGCCGCAACTTTTCTTT.

The CDR3 nucleotides are TGTGCCTGGAGTGTGGCCTTGAGGAATGAGCAGTTCTTC. Amino acids: CAWSVALRNEQFF. The chain joins TRBV30 to TRBJ2-1, with D unresolved. The V and J ends lost 0 bases and 7 bases respectively, with 10 bases between them. Germline-derived CDR1 and CDR2 are GTSNPN and SVGIG (reference sequence). CDR3 size: 13 residues.

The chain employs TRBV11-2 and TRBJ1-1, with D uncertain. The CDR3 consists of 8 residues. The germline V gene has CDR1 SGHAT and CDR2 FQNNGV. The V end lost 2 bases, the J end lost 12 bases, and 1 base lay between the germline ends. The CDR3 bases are TGTGCCAGCAGCTTAACTTTCTTT. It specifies CASSLTFF.

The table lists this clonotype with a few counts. This chain's CDR3 is CSVVGREGSYNEQFF. CDR3 sequence (DNA): TGCAGCGTTGTGGGAAGGGAAGGCTCCTACAATGAGCAGTTCTTC. The V call is TRBV29-1, the J call TRBJ2-1; D not resolved. This CDR3 has 15 amino acids. Germline V gene sequence: CDR1 SQVTM, CDR2 ANQGSEA. Trimming cost V 4 bases and J 0 bases, with 13 bases left between them.

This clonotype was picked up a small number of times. The CDR3 DNA sequence: TGTGCCAGTAGTATATTAGCGAACACTGAAGCTTTCTTT. Translated, it gives CASSILANTEAFF. V gene TRBV19 combines with J gene TRBJ1-1; D is undetermined. Deletions cut 2 bases from V and 1 base from J, with 5 bases between. CDR1 LNHDA and CDR2 SQIVND come from the germline V gene (reference sequence). The CDR3 consists of 13 residues.

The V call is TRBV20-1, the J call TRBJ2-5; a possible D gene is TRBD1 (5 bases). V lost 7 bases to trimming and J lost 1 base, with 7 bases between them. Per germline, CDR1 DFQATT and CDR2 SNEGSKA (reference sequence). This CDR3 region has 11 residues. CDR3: CSEGIQETQYF. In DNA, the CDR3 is TGCAGTGAGGGGATCCAAGAGACCCAGTACTTC.

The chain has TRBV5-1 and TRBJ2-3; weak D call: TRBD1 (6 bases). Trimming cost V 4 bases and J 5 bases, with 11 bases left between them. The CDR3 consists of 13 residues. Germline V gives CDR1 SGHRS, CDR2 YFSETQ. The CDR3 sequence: CASSGTGQDTQYF. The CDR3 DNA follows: TGCGCCAGCAGCGGAACAGGGCAAGATACGCAGTATTTT.

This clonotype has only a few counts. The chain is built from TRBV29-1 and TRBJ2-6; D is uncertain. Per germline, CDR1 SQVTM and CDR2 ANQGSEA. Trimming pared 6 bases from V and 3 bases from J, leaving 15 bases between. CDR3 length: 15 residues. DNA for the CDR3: TGCAGCGTCCCTAACCCCGGGCTTGGGGCCAACGTCCTGACTTTC. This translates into CSVPNPGLGANVLTF.

CDR3 DNA: TGCGCCAGCAGGAGTACGGCAGCTACACAAGAGACCCAGTACTTC. This codes for CASRSTAATQETQYF. The chain uses TRBV5-1 and TRBJ2-5; D uncertain. Deletions cut 5 bases from V and 2 bases from J, with 16 bases between. The germline CDR1 and CDR2 sequences are SGHRS and YFSETQ. This CDR3 has 15 residues.

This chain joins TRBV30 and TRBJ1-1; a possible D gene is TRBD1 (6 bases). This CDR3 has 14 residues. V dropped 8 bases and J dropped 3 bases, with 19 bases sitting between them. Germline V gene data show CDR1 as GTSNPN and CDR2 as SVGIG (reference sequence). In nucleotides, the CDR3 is TGTGCCCGTAATACCGGGACACCAGACACTGAAGCTTTCTTT. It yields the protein CARNTGTPDTEAFF.

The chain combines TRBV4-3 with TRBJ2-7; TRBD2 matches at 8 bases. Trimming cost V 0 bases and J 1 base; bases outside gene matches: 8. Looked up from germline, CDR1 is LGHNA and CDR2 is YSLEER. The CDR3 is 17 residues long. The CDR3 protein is CASSQEGQAGVSYEQYF. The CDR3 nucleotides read TGCGCCAGCAGCCAAGAAGGACAAGCGGGGGTTTCCTACGAGCAGTACTTC.